Listed below are T cell receptor beta chains from one sample, sequenced in a study of Ad26.COV2.S vaccination and SARS-CoV-2 variants. Produced via immunoSEQ multiplex PCR; TCRdb's table is partial and in-frame only. This table holds about 330,000 clones, 90% found once. Sequenced material: peripheral blood, taken in a trial of Ad26.COV2.S vaccine versus placebo. Receptors originate from a person between 18 and 59 years old who received the Ad26.COV2.S COVID-19 vaccine or a placebo. The CDR3 runs from the conserved cysteine through the conserved F or W. The order of the fields is J gene, D gene, V gene, clone size, CDR3 DNA, CDR3 protein. D genes are given only for firm matches. Rows may omit the clone size; those that give it use once, few, many or a size class.

TRBJ1-1 TRBD1 TRBV19 - TGTGCCAGTAGTAATAACTACGGGACAGGGAGGGTGAACACTGAAGCTTTCTTT CASSNNYGTGRVNTEAFF
TRBJ1-1 TRBD1 TRBV29-1 - TGCAGCGGTACAGGGGTCCCCCCACTCAACACTGAAGCTTTCTTT CSGTGVPPLNTEAFF
TRBJ1-2 - TRBV11-2 - TGTGCCAGCAGCTTAGATCCTCTTCTCTATGGCTACACCTTC CASSLDPLLYGYTF
TRBJ1-5 - TRBV7-9 - TGTGCCAGCAGCTTAGTCGAAGGGTATGGCAATCAGCCCCAGCATTTT CASSLVEGYGNQPQHF
TRBJ2-2 - TRBV6-2/TRBV6-3 - TGTGCCAGCAGTTATAAGTCGCCCGGGGAGCTGTTTTTT CASSYKSPGELFF
TRBJ1-1 - TRBV5-1 - TGCGCCAGCATAGGGGCCGGTGGAACTGAAGCTTTCTTT CASIGAGGTEAFF
TRBJ2-2 - TRBV3-1/TRBV3-2 - TGTGCCAGCAACTCTCGAGGACTTACAGGGGAGCTGTTTTTT CASNSRGLTGELFF
TRBJ2-3 - TRBV10-1 once TGCGCCAGCAGTGACTCGGTATTAGTGGTGTCCAATGCGGATACGCAGTATTTT CASSDSVLVVSNADTQYF
TRBJ2-3 - TRBV7-6 - TGTGCCAGCAGCTTAGGGACAATACCCACAGATACGCAGTATTTT CASSLGTIPTDTQYF
TRBJ1-1 - TRBV2 - TGTGCCAGCACCTACAGCACTGAAGCTTTCTTT CASTYSTEAFF
TRBJ2-2 - TRBV11-3 - TGTGCCAGCGCCCCGGGACTGCCTTCGAACACCGGGGAGCTGTTTTTT CASAPGLPSNTGELFF
TRBJ2-1 TRBD2 TRBV19 - TGTGCCACCAAGGGGTCGGGACTAGCGCTGAATGAGCAGTTCTTC CATKGSGLALNEQFF
TRBJ2-3 TRBD2 TRBV4-1 few TGCGCCAGCAGCCAAGATGGGGGACTAGGGATCACAGATACGCAGTATTTT CASSQDGGLGITDTQYF
TRBJ2-2 - TRBV4-1 - TGCGCCAGCAGCCAGCCGGGACGGAAGAACACCGGGGAGCTGTTTTTT CASSQPGRKNTGELFF
TRBJ2-2 - TRBV7-9 few TGTGCCAGCAGCTTATTACCCCCCGCCTTTGCCGGGGAGCTGTTTTTT CASSLLPPAFAGELFF
TRBJ2-2 TRBD2 TRBV3-1/TRBV3-2 few TGTGCCAGCAGCCAAGGGAGAGCTGGGCGGGGGAAAACCGGGGAGCTGTTTTTT CASSQGRAGRGKTGELFF
TRBJ2-5 - TRBV6-6 - TGTGCCAGCAGTTATGGTCAGACCCAGTACTTC CASSYGQTQYF
TRBJ1-1 - TRBV6-2/TRBV6-3 - TGTGCCAGCAGTTACCCAAGGGGCGACCGTTTGAACACTGAAGCTTTCTTT CASSYPRGDRLNTEAFF
TRBJ2-1 TRBD1 TRBV18 - TGTGCCAGCTCACCACCAACCGGGACAGGGATCTACAATGAGCAGTTCTTC CASSPPTGTGIYNEQFF
TRBJ1-3 - TRBV18 - TGTGCCAGCTCACCACAGCCAGGCAACTCTGGAAACACCATATATTTT CASSPQPGNSGNTIYF
TRBJ2-1 - TRBV21-1 - TGTGCCAGCAGCAATTACCCAAATGAGCAGTTCTTC CASSNYPNEQFF
TRBJ2-1 TRBD2 TRBV10-3 - TGTGCCACGAGGGAGCGGGAGTCGTACAATGAGCAGTTCTTC CATRERESYNEQFF
TRBJ1-1 - TRBV6-6 - TGTGCCAGCAGTTACAGGGGGGAGGACACTGAAGCTTTCTTT CASSYRGEDTEAFF
TRBJ2-1 - TRBV4-3 - TGCGCCAGCAGCCAAGATCTCCCAGCAGGAGCAATCAATGAGCAGTTCTTC CASSQDLPAGAINEQFF
TRBJ1-3 TRBD1 TRBV5-4 - TGTGCCAGCGAGGACAGGGGTGCAGGAAACACCATATATTTT CASEDRGAGNTIYF
TRBJ2-3 TRBD2 TRBV5-1 - TGCGCCAGCAGCTTTCCGGGACTAGCGGGGACGGATACGCAGTATTTT CASSFPGLAGTDTQYF
TRBJ2-3 - TRBV4-1 - TGCGCCAGCAGCCAAGAAGCTTCAGATACGCAGTATTTT CASSQEASDTQYF
TRBJ2-3 - TRBV5-4 - TGTGCCAGCAGCCACGGGGGAAGCACAGATACGCAGTATTTT CASSHGGSTDTQYF
TRBJ1-1 - TRBV9 - TGTGCCAGCAGCGTAGGGGTAGGACAGAGATACACTGAAGCTTTCTTT CASSVGVGQRYTEAFF
TRBJ2-3 - TRBV19 - TGTGCCAGTACGGCCAGCCGGGTCACAGATACGCAGTATTTT CASTASRVTDTQYF
TRBJ1-1 TRBD1 TRBV7-8 - TGTGCCAGCAGCTTAGGATTCGAGGGGGCCGAGGGGAACACTGAAGCTTTCTTT CASSLGFEGAEGNTEAFF
TRBJ1-2 - TRBV11-2 - TGTGCCAGCAGCTCCCTGAGGGACGGCTATGGCTACACCTTC CASSSLRDGYGYTF
TRBJ1-1 - TRBV29-1 - TGCAGCGTACGCAAGGAGGCGACTGAAGCTTTCTTT CSVRKEATEAFF
TRBJ1-2 TRBD1 TRBV24-1 - TGTGCCACCAGTGATCCCCGGACAGGGGATGGCTACACCTTC CATSDPRTGDGYTF
TRBJ1-1 - TRBV29-1 - TGCAGCGTTGGGGTTGGCCCAGGCGTTACTGAAGCTTTCTTT CSVGVGPGVTEAFF
TRBJ1-2 - TRBV4-3 - TGCGCCAGCAGCCAAGAGGCGGGGGCAGGGGCGAGTAACTATGGCTACACCTTC CASSQEAGAGASNYGYTF
TRBJ2-1 - TRBV12-3/TRBV12-4 - TGTGCCAGCAGTTCAGGAGGGGGGTTAGTGTTCTTC CASSSGGGLVFF
TRBJ2-5 TRBD2 TRBV27 - TGTGCCAGCAGCTCGGGACTAAAAGAGACCCAGTACTTC CASSSGLKETQYF
TRBJ2-5 - TRBV6-5 - TGTGCCAGCAAAATCGTCGAGACCCAGTACTTC CASKIVETQYF
TRBJ2-1 - TRBV14 once TGTGCCAGCAGCCAAGGCAAGGGGTGGTCCTACAATGAGCAGTTCTTC CASSQGKGWSYNEQFF
TRBJ1-2 - TRBV6-2/TRBV6-3 - TGTGCCAGCAGCCAAGGGGGATTCTATGGCTACACCTTC CASSQGGFYGYTF
TRBJ2-3 TRBD2 TRBV11-2 once TGTGCCAGCAGCTCTTTTGGGCGGGAGTGGGCAGATACGCAGTATTTT CASSSFGREWADTQYF